Each of the 21 T cell receptor beta chains below was sequenced from the same sample in a study of T cells after yellow fever vaccination. TCRdb re-called the 5' RACE reads with MiXCR, one entry per CDR3 protein. The repertoire consists of about 130,000 distinct CDR3 sequences, with roughly 9% occurring once and the leading ten covering approximately 37%. The sample here was CD8+ T cells sorted from PBMCs, taken on the day of the yellow fever booster vaccination. These receptors originate from a man aged 18 to 30 who received the YFV17D yellow fever vaccine.

The sample holds a few counts of this clonotype. The chain carries TRBV19 and TRBJ1-4, with TRBD1 matching over 9 bases. From germline, CDR1 is LNHDA and CDR2 SQIVND (reference sequence). CDR3 length: 13 amino acids. Unmatched junction bases numbered 4, after V lost 6 bases and J lost 8 bases. DNA for the CDR3: TGTGCCAGTAGACCGGACAGGGGAGAAAAACTGTTTTTT. It codes for CASRPDRGEKLFF.

This clonotype was detected a few times. The rearrangement uses TRBV6-2 or TRBV6-3 and TRBJ2-1, with D unresolved. V lost 5 bases and J lost 9, with 11 bases in between. This CDR3 comprises 12 residues. The germline CDR1 and CDR2 sequences are MNHEY and SVGEGT. This chain's CDR3 is CASSKTTIEQFF. DNA of the CDR3: TGTGCCAGCAGTAAGACGACCATTGAGCAGTTCTTC.

This clonotype was detected many times. The J gene is TRBJ2-3, the V gene TRBV12-3 or TRBV12-4; a weak D match, TRBD2 (6 bases). This CDR3 contains 15 residues. With 5 bases removed from V and 0 bases from J, the gap between germline ends came to 12 bases. The CDR3 loop is CASSPGGSSTDTQYF. Here the CDR3 DNA reads TGTGCCAGCAGTCCTGGGGGGTCTAGCACAGATACGCAGTATTTT.

This rearrangement joins TRBV18 to TRBJ1-1, with D possibly matching TRBD1 (5 bases). Germline loops: CDR1 KGHSH, CDR2 LQKENI. The V end was cut by 5 bases, the J end by 7 bases, with 11 bases between. The CDR3 covers 12 residues. CDR3 protein: CASSERGGEAFF. The DNA of the CDR3 is TGTGCCAGCTCAGAAAGGGGAGGTGAAGCTTTCTTT.

This clonotype came up a few times. This chain uses TRBV27 with TRBJ2-3; D may correspond to TRBD1 or TRBD2 (5 bases each). From germline, CDR1 is MNHEY and CDR2 SMNVEV (reference sequence). The V end lost 7 bases, the J end lost 4 bases, and 18 bases lay between the germline ends. The CDR3 totals 15 residues. DNA for the CDR3: TGTGCCAGCACCCTACTGGGGGATAGTCCAGATACGCAGTATTTT. Amino acids: CASTLLGDSPDTQYF.

V gene TRBV6-1 combines with J gene TRBJ2-2; 8 nucleotides align to TRBD1. Germline V gene lookup returns CDR1 MNHNS and CDR2 SASEGT. The V and J ends lost 2 bases and 4 bases, in that order; junction bases with no gene match: 21. The CDR3 is 21 residues long. CDR3 residues: CASSEPRVGQGSVRGTGELFF. The CDR3 DNA sequence: TGTGCCAGCAGTGAACCACGGGTCGGACAGGGATCGGTTCGGGGCACCGGGGAGCTGTTTTTT.

The chain links TRBV20-1 to TRBJ2-5, with 8 bases lining up with TRBD1. The junction had 10 bases not matched to a gene; V was cut back by 0 bases and J by 4 bases. Looked up from germline, CDR1 is DFQATT and CDR2 is SNEGSKA (reference sequence). The length of the CDR3 is 16 residues. DNA of the CDR3: TGCAGTGCTAGAGATTTTGACAGGGGTTGGGGAGAGACCCAGTACTTC. It is translated as CSARDFDRGWGETQYF.

This clonotype was seen a few times. The chain uses TRBV7-9 and TRBJ2-2; D may be TRBD1 (6 bases). V lost 6 bases and J 0 bases, leaving 14 bases between the germline ends. The length of the CDR3 is 16 residues. CDR1 and CDR2 (germline): SEHNR, FQNEAQ (reference sequence). In nucleotides, the CDR3 is TGTGCCAGCAGTAAAAATGGGGGCCCGAACACCGGGGAGCTGTTTTTT. It encodes CASSKNGGPNTGELFF.

This clonotype was counted between two and nine times. This chain links TRBV7-8 with TRBJ2-1; D is perhaps TRBD1 (5 bases). This CDR3 region has 16 residues. Germline V gives CDR1 SGHVS, CDR2 FQNEAQ. V lost 4 bases to trimming and J lost 8 bases, with 21 bases between them. This chain's CDR3 is CASSSLGQGMFDEQFF. The CDR3 DNA is TGTGCCAGCAGCTCCCTGGGGCAGGGTATGTTCGATGAGCAGTTCTTC.

The sample holds a few counts of this clonotype. The genes are TRBV5-4 and TRBJ2-1; a possible D gene is TRBD2 (5 bases). The germline V gene encodes CDR1 SGHNT and CDR2 YYREEE (reference sequence). The CDR3 consists of 16 residues. V was pared by 0 bases and J by 4 bases, with 14 bases between. The DNA for the CDR3 is TGTGCCAGCAGCTTGGCCCGGGGAGAAAGGTACAATGAGCAGTTCTTC. As protein: CASSLARGERYNEQFF.

This clonotype was recorded many times. This sequence joins TRBV5-1 and TRBJ2-3; 14 bases are shared with TRBD2. CDR1 is SGHRS and CDR2 is YFSETQ in the germline V gene. With V trimmed by 3 bases and J by 5 bases, 8 bases remained unmatched. The CDR3 is made up of 17 amino acids. CDR3 sequence (DNA): TGCGCCAGCAGCTCGGGACTAGCGGGGGTTGTACGAGATACGCAGTATTTT. As protein: CASSSGLAGVVRDTQYF.

Only a few counts were recorded for this clonotype. This chain connects TRBV7-9 to TRBJ1-1; TRBD1 is a possible D gene (5 bases). Germline CDR1 reads SEHNR; CDR2 reads FQNEAQ (reference sequence). The ends were cut back, 3 bases at V and 4 bases at J, with 12 bases in the middle. CDR3 length: 14 amino acids. The CDR3 nucleotides are TGTGCCAGCAGCTTCCCCCGCCAGGGCACTGAAGCTTTCTTT. This sequence encodes CASSFPRQGTEAFF.

The chain links TRBV12-3 or TRBV12-4 to TRBJ2-1; TRBD1 might be the D (7 bases). The ends were cut back, 6 bases at V and 6 bases at J, with 12 bases in the middle. The CDR3 extends over 13 amino acids. This CDR3 reads CASSQGGSNEQFF. In DNA, the CDR3 is TGTGCCAGCAGCCAGGGGGGCTCCAATGAGCAGTTCTTC.

The chain couples TRBV7-6 to TRBJ2-7, with a possible D match to TRBD2 (7 bases). The V gene's germline CDR1 is SGHVS and CDR2 FNYEAQ. This CDR3 is built from 11 residues. V was cut by 11 bases and J by 4 bases, with 12 bases left in between. The CDR3 bases are TGTGCCGACAGGACTAGATACGAGCAGTACTTC. Amino acid sequence: CADRTRYEQYF.

The rearrangement joins TRBV19 to TRBJ1-1; TRBD1 matches at 7 bases. CDR1 is LNHDA and CDR2 is SQIVND in the germline V gene (reference sequence). With 0 bases clipped from V and 0 bases from J, the junction kept 7 bases outside the gene matches. The CDR3 length is 17 residues. The CDR3 DNA reads as TGTGCCAGTAGTATAGACCCGGCGACAGGGATGAACACTGAAGCTTTCTTT. Translation gives CASSIDPATGMNTEAFF.

This clonotype was observed many times. The V call is TRBV5-1, the J call TRBJ2-2, with D hard to call. CDR1 SGHRS and CDR2 YFSETQ come from the germline V gene. This CDR3 has 13 residues. V was shortened by 0 bases and J by 3 bases, with 3 bases between the two germline ends. The CDR3 sequence: CASSLVDTGELFF. CDR3 nucleotides: TGCGCCAGCAGCTTGGTGGACACCGGGGAGCTGTTTTTT.

The V and J genes are TRBV7-9 and TRBJ1-2; no clear D gene. This CDR3 has 10 residues. CDR1 and CDR2 (germline): SEHNR, FQNEAQ (reference sequence). V lost 10 bases to trimming and J lost 4 bases, with 7 bases between them. The CDR3: CATEAYGYTF. The CDR3 DNA sequence: TGTGCCACCGAAGCCTATGGCTACACCTTC.

This clonotype was counted between two and nine times. The rearrangement links TRBV27 to TRBJ2-4; 8 bases map to TRBD2. This CDR3 has 14 amino acids. The V and J ends lost 4 bases and 7 bases, in that order; junction bases with no gene match: 6. Germline values: CDR1 MNHEY, CDR2 SMNVEV (reference sequence). The CDR3 here is CASSWTSLKNIQYF. The CDR3 DNA is TGTGCCAGCAGTTGGACTAGCCTTAAGAACATTCAGTACTTC.

This chain joins TRBV28 and TRBJ2-4; D possibly matches TRBD1 or TRBD2 (5 bases each). Deletions cut 5 bases from V and 15 bases from J, with 17 bases between. CDR3 size: 12 residues. Germline values: CDR1 MDHEN, CDR2 SYDVKM. For the CDR3, the DNA is TGTGCCAGCAGTCCCAGTGGGGACCCCGGGTACTTC. Amino acid sequence: CASSPSGDPGYF.

J is TRBJ1-1 and V is TRBV19; D call uncertain. The CDR3 length is 14 residues. The germline V and J ends were trimmed by 4 bases and 1 base, with 10 bases remaining between them. Germline V CDR1 and CDR2: LNHDA, SQIVND (reference sequence). The CDR3 reads CASSTRLANTEAFF. DNA of the CDR3: TGTGCCAGTAGTACCCGGTTGGCGAACACTGAAGCTTTCTTT.

This clonotype was recorded at least ten times. The CDR3 coding sequence is TGCGCCAGCAGCCAATTCGACATGTCAGAGACCCAGTACTTC. It specifies CASSQFDMSETQYF. The chain links TRBV4-3 to TRBJ2-5; no clear D gene. V was trimmed by 2 bases and J by 4 bases, leaving 11 bases between them. This CDR3 has 14 residues. Germline loops: CDR1 LGHNA, CDR2 YSLEER.